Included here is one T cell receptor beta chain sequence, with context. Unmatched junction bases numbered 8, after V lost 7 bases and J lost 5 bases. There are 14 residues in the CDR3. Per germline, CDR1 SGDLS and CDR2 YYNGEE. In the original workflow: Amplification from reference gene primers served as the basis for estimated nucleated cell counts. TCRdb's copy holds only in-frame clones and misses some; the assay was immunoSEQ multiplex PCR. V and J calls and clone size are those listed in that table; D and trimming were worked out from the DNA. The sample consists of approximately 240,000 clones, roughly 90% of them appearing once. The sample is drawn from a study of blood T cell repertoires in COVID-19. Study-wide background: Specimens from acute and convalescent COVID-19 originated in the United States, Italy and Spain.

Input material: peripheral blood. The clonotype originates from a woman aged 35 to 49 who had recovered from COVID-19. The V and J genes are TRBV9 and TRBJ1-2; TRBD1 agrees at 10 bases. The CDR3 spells CASGTGTGAYGYTF. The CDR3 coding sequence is TGTGCCAGCGGGACCGGGACAGGGGCTTATGGCTACACCTTC. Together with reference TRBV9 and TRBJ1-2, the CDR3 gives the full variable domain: DSGVTQTPKHLITATGQRVTLRCSPRSGDLSVYWYQQSLDQGLQFLIQYYNGEERAKGNILERFSAQQFPDLHSELNLSSLELGDSALYFCASGTGTGAYGYTFGSGTRLTVV.